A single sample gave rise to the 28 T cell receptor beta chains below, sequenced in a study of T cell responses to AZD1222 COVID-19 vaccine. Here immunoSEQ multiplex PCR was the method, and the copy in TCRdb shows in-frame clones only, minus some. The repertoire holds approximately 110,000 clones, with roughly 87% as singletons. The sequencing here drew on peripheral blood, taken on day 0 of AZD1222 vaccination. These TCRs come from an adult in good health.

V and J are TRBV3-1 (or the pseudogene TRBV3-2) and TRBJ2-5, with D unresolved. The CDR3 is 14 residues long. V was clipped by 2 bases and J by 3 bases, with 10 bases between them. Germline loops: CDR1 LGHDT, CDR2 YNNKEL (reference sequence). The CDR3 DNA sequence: TGTGCCAGCAGCCAAAATAGAAGAGAAGAGACCCAGTACTTC. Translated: CASSQNRREETQYF.

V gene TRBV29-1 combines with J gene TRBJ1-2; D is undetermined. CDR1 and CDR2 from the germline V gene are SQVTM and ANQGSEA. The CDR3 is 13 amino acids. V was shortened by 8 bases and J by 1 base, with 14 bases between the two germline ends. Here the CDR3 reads CSTTETFNYGYTF. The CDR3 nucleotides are TGCAGCACAACAGAGACCTTTAACTATGGCTACACCTTC.

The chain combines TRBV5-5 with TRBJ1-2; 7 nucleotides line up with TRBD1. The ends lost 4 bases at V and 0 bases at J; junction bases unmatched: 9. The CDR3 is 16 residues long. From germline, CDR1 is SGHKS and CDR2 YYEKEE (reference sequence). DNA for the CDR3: TGTGCCAGCAGCCGGACAGGATCCACCCCTAACTATGGCTACACCTTC. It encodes CASSRTGSTPNYGYTF.

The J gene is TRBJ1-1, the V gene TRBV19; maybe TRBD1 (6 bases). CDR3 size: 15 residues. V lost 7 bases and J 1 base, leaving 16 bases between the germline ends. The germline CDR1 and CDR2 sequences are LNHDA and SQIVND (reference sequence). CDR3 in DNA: TGTGCCAGTATCACACGGTGGGACAAGAACACTGAAGCTTTCTTT. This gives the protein CASITRWDKNTEAFF.

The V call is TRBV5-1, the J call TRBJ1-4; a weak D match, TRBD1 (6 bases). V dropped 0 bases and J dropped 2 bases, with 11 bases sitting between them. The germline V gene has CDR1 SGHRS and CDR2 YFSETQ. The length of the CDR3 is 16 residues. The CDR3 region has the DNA TGCGCCAGCAGCTTGGGCGGGGGGGCCACTAATGAAAAACTGTTTTTT. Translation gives CASSLGGGATNEKLFF.

The CDR3 spells CASSYRGGRNTQYF. CDR3 DNA sequence: TGTGCCAGCAGTTACCGGGGGGGCAGAAATACGCAGTATTTT. The V gene is TRBV6-2 or TRBV6-3, the J gene TRBJ2-3, with 8 bases fitting TRBD2. V trimming: 2 bases; J trimming: 7 bases; junction bases outside the gene matches: 5. There are 14 residues in the CDR3. Germline loops: CDR1 MNHEY, CDR2 SVGEGT.

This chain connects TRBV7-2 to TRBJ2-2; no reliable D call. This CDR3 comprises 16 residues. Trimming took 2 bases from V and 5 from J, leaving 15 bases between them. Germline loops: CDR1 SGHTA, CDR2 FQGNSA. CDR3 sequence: CASSLMTTLGTGELFF. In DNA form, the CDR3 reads TGTGCCAGCAGCTTAATGACCACGTTGGGGACCGGGGAGCTGTTTTTT.

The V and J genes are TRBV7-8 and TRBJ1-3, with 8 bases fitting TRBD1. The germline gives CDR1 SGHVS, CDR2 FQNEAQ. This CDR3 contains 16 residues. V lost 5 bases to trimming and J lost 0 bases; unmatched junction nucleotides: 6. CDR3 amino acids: CASSRGTGSSGNTIYF. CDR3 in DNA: TGTGCCAGCAGCAGGGGGACAGGAAGCTCTGGAAACACCATATATTTT. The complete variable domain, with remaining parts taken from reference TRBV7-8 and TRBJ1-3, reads GAGVSQSPRYKVAKRGQDVALRCDPISGHVSLFWYQQALGQGPEFLTYFQNEAQLDKSGLPSDRFFAERPEGSVSTLKIQRTQQEDSAVYLCASSRGTGSSGNTIYFGEGSWLTVV.

As DNA, the CDR3 is TGTGCCACCAGCCAGGGACTAGCGGGGGCCTTCCTTAGCACAGATACGCAGTATTTT. Translated, it gives CATSQGLAGAFLSTDTQYF. The chain joins TRBV15 to TRBJ2-3; TRBD2 matches at 14 bases. V gave up 5 bases and J gave up 0 bases; unmatched junction bases: 10. The CDR3 totals 19 residues. Germline loops: CDR1 LNHNV, CDR2 YYDKDF (reference sequence).

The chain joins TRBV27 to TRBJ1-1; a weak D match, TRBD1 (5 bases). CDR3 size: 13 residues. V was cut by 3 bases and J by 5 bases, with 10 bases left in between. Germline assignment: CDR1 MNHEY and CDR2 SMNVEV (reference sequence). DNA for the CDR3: TGTGCCAGCAGTTTTTCGGGGGAAACTGAAGCTTTCTTT. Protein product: CASSFSGETEAFF.

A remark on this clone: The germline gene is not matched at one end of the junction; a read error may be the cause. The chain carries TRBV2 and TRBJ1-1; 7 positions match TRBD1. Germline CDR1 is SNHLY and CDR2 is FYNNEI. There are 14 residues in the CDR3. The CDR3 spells CASREDRAYTEAFF. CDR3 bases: TGTGCCAGCAGGGAAGACAGGGCGTACACTGAAGCTTTCTTT. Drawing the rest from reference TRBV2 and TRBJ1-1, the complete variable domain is EPEVTQTPSHQVTQMGQEVILRCVPISNHLYFYWYRQILGQKVEFLVSFYNNEISEKSEIFDDQFSVERPDGSNFTLKIRSTKLEDSAMYFCASREDRAYTEAFFGQGTRLTVV.

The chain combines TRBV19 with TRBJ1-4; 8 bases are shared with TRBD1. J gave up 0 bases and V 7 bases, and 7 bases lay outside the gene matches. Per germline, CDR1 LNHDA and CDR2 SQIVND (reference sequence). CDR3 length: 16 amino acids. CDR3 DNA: TGTGCCAGTACCGACAGGGGAAGATCAACTAATGAAAAACTGTTTTTT. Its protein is CASTDRGRSTNEKLFF. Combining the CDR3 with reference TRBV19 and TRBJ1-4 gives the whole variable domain DGGITQSPKYLFRKEGQNVTLSCEQNLNHDAMYWYRQDPGQGLRLIYYSQIVNDFQKGDIAEGYSVSREKKESFPLTVTSAQKNPTAFYLCASTDRGRSTNEKLFFGSGTQLSVL.

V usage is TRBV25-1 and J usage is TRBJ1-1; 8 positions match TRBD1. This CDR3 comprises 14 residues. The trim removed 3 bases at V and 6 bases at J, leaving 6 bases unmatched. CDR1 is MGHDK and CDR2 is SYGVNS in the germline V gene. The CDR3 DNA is TGTGCCAGCAGTGACCGGACAGGGAGGCCTGAAGCTTTCTTT. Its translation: CASSDRTGRPEAFF.

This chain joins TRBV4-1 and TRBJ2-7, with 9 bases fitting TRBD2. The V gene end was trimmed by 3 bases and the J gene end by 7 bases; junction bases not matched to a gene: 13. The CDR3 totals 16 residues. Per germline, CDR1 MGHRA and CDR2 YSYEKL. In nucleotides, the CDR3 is TGCGCCAGCAGCCACTTTCTTAGCGGGAGAGGGTATGAGCAGTACTTC. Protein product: CASSHFLSGRGYEQYF.

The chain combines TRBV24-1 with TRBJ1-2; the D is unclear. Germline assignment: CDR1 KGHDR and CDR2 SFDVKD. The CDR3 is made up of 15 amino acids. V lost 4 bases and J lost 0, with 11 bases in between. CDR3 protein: CATSDPGTSNYGYTF. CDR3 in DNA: TGTGCCACCAGTGACCCGGGTACCTCTAACTATGGCTACACCTTC.

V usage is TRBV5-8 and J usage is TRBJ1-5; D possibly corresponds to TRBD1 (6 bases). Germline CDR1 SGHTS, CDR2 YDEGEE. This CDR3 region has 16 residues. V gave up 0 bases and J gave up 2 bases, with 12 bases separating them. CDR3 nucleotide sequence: TGTGCCAGCAGCTTGGCCACAGGGTGGGGCAATCAGCCCCAGCATTTT. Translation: CASSLATGWGNQPQHF.

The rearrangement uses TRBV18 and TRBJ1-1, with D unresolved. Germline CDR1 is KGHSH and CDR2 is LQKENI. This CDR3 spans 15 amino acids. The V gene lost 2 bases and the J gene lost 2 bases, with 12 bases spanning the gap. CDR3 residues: CASSPYSGRNTEAFF. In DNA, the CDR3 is TGTGCCAGCTCACCATACTCGGGTAGAAACACTGAAGCTTTCTTT.

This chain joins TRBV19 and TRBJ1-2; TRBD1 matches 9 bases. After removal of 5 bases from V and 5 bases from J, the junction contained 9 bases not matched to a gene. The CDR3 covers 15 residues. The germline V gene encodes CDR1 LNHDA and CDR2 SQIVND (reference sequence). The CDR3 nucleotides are TGTGCCAGTAGTCCGAGGACAGGGGCGGATTATGGCTACACCTTC. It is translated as CASSPRTGADYGYTF.

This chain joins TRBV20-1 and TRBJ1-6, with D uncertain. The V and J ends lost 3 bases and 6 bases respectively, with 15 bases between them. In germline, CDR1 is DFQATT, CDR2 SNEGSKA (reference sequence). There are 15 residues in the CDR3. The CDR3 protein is CSASFGLGSNSPLHF. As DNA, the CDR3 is TGCAGTGCTAGTTTTGGGCTAGGAAGTAATTCACCCCTCCACTTT.

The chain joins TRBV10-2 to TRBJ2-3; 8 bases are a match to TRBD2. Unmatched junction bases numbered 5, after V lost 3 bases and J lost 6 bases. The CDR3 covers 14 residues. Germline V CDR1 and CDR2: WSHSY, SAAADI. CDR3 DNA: TGCGCCAGCAGTGAACAGCGGGAGATGGATACGCAGTATTTT. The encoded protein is CASSEQREMDTQYF.

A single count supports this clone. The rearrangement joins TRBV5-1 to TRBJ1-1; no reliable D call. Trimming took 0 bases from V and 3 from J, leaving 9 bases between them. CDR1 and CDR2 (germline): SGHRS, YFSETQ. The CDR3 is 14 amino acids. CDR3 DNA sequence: TGCGCCAGCAGCTTGGAAGGGTCGGACACTGAAGCTTTCTTT. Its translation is CASSLEGSDTEAFF.

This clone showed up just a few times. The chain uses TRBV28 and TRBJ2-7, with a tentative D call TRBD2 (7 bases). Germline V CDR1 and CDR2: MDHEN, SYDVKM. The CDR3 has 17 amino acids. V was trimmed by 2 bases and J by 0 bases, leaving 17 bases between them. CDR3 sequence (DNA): TGTGCCAGCAGTTTACCAATTGGGGGGGCTTCCTCCTACGAGCAGTACTTC. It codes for CASSLPIGGASSYEQYF.

The CDR3 nucleotides are TGCAGCGTTGATGGGGGTAGCGGAACCACCGGGGAGCTGTTTTTT. It translates to CSVDGGSGTTGELFF. The chain has TRBV29-1 and TRBJ2-2; weak D call: TRBD2 (6 bases). V dropped 3 bases and J dropped 4 bases, with 15 bases sitting between them. Germline lookup yields CDR1 SQVTM and CDR2 ANQGSEA. CDR3 size: 15 residues.

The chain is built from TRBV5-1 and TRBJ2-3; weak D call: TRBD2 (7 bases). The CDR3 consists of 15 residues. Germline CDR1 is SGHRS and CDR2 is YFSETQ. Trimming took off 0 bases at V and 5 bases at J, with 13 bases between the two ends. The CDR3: CASSLVRGAEDTQYF. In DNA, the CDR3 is TGCGCCAGCAGCTTGGTACGGGGGGCCGAAGATACGCAGTATTTT.

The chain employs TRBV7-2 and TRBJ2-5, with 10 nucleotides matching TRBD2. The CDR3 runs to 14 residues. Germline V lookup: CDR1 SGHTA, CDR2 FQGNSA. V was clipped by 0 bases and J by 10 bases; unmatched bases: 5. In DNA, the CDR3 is TGTGCCAGCAGCTTAGCGCCGCTAGCGGGGGTCCAGTACTTC. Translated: CASSLAPLAGVQYF.

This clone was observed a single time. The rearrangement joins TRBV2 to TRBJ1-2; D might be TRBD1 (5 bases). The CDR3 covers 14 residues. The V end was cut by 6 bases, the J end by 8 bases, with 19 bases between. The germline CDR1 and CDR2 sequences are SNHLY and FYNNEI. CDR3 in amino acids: CASRSLGTTQGYTF. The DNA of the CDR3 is TGTGCCAGCAGATCTTTAGGGACCACTCAAGGCTACACCTTC. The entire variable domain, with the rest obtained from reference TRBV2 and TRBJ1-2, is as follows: EPEVTQTPSHQVTQMGQEVILRCVPISNHLYFYWYRQILGQKVEFLVSFYNNEISEKSEIFDDQFSVERPDGSNFTLKIRSTKLEDSAMYFCASRSLGTTQGYTFGSGTRLTVV.

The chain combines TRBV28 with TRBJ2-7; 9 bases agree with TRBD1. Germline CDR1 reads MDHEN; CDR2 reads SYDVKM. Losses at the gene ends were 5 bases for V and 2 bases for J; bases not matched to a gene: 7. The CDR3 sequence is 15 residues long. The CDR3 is CASSVPGQGTYEQYF. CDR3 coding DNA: TGTGCCAGCAGTGTCCCGGGACAGGGAACCTACGAGCAGTACTTC.

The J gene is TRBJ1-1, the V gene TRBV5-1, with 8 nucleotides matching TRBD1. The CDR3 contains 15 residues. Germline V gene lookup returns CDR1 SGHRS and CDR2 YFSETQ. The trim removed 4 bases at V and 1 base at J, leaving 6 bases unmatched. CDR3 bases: TGCGCCAGCAGCATATCCCAGGGGGCGAACACTGAAGCTTTCTTT. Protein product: CASSISQGANTEAFF.